One sample yielded the 25 T cell receptor beta chains listed below, sequenced in a study of T cell responses to AZD1222 COVID-19 vaccine. Repertoires were generated with immunoSEQ multiplex PCR, while TCRdb's copy carries only in-frame clones and drops some. The data contain under 150,000 clones, 93% of them singletons. Sequencing used peripheral blood, obtained on day 0 of AZD1222 vaccination. These receptors all come from an adult in good health.

V usage is TRBV11-2 and J usage is TRBJ2-1; 9 bases are shared with TRBD2. V shed 1 base, J shed 15 bases, and the junction held 16 bases outside the gene matches. CDR1 is SGHAT and CDR2 is FQNNGV in the germline V gene. This CDR3 spans 16 amino acids. The CDR3 loop is CASSLVYLAGPIPRFF. The CDR3 coding sequence is TGTGCCAGCAGCTTAGTTTACCTAGCGGGGCCCATCCCCCGGTTCTTC.

The V and J genes are TRBV5-1 and TRBJ2-1; 11 positions agree with TRBD2. The CDR3 totals 15 residues. Germline CDR1 is SGHRS and CDR2 is YFSETQ. V lost 6 bases and J lost 7; bases outside the gene matches: 9. In nucleotides, the CDR3 is TGCGCCAGCACCCTAAGAGTAGCGGGGGGGAATGAGCAGTTCTTC. It yields the protein CASTLRVAGGNEQFF. The full variable domain, rest sourced from reference TRBV5-1 and TRBJ2-1, is KAGVTQTPRYLIKTRGQQVTLSCSPISGHRSVSWYQQTPGQGLQFLFEYFSETQRNKGNFPGRFSGRQFSNSRSEMNVSTLELGDSALYLCASTLRVAGGNEQFFGPGTRLTVL.

V is TRBV21-1 and J is TRBJ1-1; the table assigns TRBD1, which was not confirmed against the DNA. TRBV21-1 is a documented pseudogene. The length of the CDR3 is 17 residues. In DNA form, the CDR3 reads TGTGCCAGCAGCGAGGGACCCACAGGGCAGGCTAACACTGAAGCTTTCTTT. This codes for CASSEGPTGQANTEAFF.

This rearrangement joins TRBV27 to TRBJ1-3, with 7 bases aligning to TRBD1. This CDR3 is built from 16 residues. CDR1 and CDR2 (germline): MNHEY, SMNVEV (reference sequence). V shed 5 bases and J 0 bases; nucleotides not matched to a gene: 7. The CDR3 DNA follows: TGTGCCAGCAGTCCGACAGGGACTCACTCTGGAAACACCATATATTTT. Encoded protein: CASSPTGTHSGNTIYF.

The chain has TRBV6-5 and TRBJ2-1, with D perhaps TRBD1 or TRBD2 (5 bases each). The CDR3 covers 12 residues. Germline V gene sequence: CDR1 MNHEY, CDR2 SVGAGI. Trimming removed 5 bases from V and 10 bases from J, with 12 bases in between. CDR3 nucleotide sequence: TGTGCCAGCAGTAATACCGGGACGGAGCAGTTCTTC. It specifies CASSNTGTEQFF.

This clone came up once. The rearrangement links TRBV27 to TRBJ2-5; D is possibly TRBD2 (6 bases). From germline, CDR1 is MNHEY and CDR2 SMNVEV (reference sequence). This CDR3 has 20 amino acids. Trimming stripped 1 base from V and 2 bases from J, with 26 bases between. As DNA, the CDR3 is TGTGCCAGCAGTTTATTTTTTCGCTTTGTCGGGAGAGAATCGCAAGAGACCCAGTACTTC. Protein: CASSLFFRFVGRESQETQYF.

This clone was detected once. The chain is built from TRBV12-3 or TRBV12-4 and TRBJ1-6; no definite D call. Trimming cost V 6 bases and J 6 bases, with 6 bases left between them. The CDR3 is made up of 12 amino acids. The CDR3 region is CASSPGNSPLHF. DNA for the CDR3: TGTGCCAGCAGCCCCGGTAATTCACCCCTCCACTTT.

The chain combines TRBV7-6 with TRBJ2-2; D might be TRBD2 (5 bases). CDR1 is SGHVS and CDR2 is FNYEAQ in the germline V gene. The CDR3 consists of 17 residues. V shed 5 bases and J shed 6 bases, with 22 bases lying between them. CDR3 DNA: TGTGCCAGCAGCCCTGAATGGACTCTTTCTAGGGCCGGGGAGCTGTTTTTT. Translation gives CASSPEWTLSRAGELFF.

The rearrangement links TRBV19 to TRBJ1-1; 8 nucleotides line up with TRBD1. V dropped 6 bases and J dropped 8; count of bases not matched to a gene: 5. CDR3 length equals 12 residues. Germline values: CDR1 LNHDA, CDR2 SQIVND (reference sequence). The CDR3 is CASRFGQGEAFF. The CDR3 DNA reads as TGTGCCAGTAGATTCGGACAGGGCGAAGCTTTCTTT.

The chain joins TRBV7-9 to TRBJ2-5; 12 nucleotides agree with TRBD2. After removal of 5 bases from V and 5 bases from J, the junction contained 6 bases not matched to a gene. The CDR3 is 15 amino acids. Germline V gene sequence: CDR1 SEHNR, CDR2 FQNEAQ (reference sequence). CDR3 region: CASSVLAGGFETQYF. The CDR3 bases are TGTGCCAGCAGCGTACTAGCGGGGGGATTTGAGACCCAGTACTTC.

This chain links TRBV9 with TRBJ1-6; D is perhaps TRBD1 (5 bases). This CDR3 has 14 amino acids. V shed 0 bases and J shed 8 bases, with 9 bases lying between them. Germline CDR1 SGDLS, CDR2 YYNGEE. The CDR3 DNA is TGTGCCAGCAGCGTAGGAGGGGCGGATTCACCCCTCCACTTT. Its translation: CASSVGGADSPLHF.

The rearrangement joins TRBV28 to TRBJ2-2; 7 nucleotides line up with TRBD2. J lost 3 bases, V lost 8 bases, and 6 bases had no gene match. CDR3 length: 14 residues. Germline V gene sequence: CDR1 MDHEN, CDR2 SYDVKM. The CDR3 region is CASRGRVYTGELFF. The CDR3 DNA reads as TGTGCCAGCCGGGGGAGGGTCTACACCGGGGAGCTGTTTTTT.

This clone was detected only once. V usage is TRBV7-9 and J usage is TRBJ1-4, with D hard to call. V was clipped by 1 base and J by 7 bases, with 4 bases between them. Germline V gene lookup returns CDR1 SEHNR and CDR2 FQNEAQ (reference sequence). The CDR3 contains 12 residues. CDR3 region: CASSLGGEKLFF. CDR3 in DNA: TGTGCCAGCAGCTTAGGGGGTGAAAAACTGTTTTTT.

This CDR3 reads CASGLGLQNSPLHF. In nucleotides, the CDR3 is TGTGCTAGTGGTTTGGGCTTACAGAATTCACCCCTCCACTTT. The genes are TRBV12-5 and TRBJ1-6; no clear D gene. The CDR3 extends over 14 amino acids. CDR1 is LGHNT, CDR2 FRNRAP, per germline. V shed 1 base and J shed 7 bases, with 8 bases lying between them.

The chain uses TRBV6-5 and TRBJ2-7; TRBD1 agrees at 9 bases. Germline V gene data show CDR1 as MNHEY and CDR2 as SVGAGI. Trimming removed 5 bases from V and 2 bases from J; junction bases left unmatched: 4. The CDR3 loop spans 14 amino acids. The DNA for the CDR3 is TGTGCCAGCAGTCCAAGACAGGGGGCCTACGAGCAGTACTTC. Amino acids: CASSPRQGAYEQYF.

This chain uses TRBV5-1 with TRBJ2-3, with D unresolved. With 8 bases removed from V and 6 bases from J, the gap between germline ends came to 10 bases. Germline assignment: CDR1 SGHRS and CDR2 YFSETQ. CDR3 length equals 11 residues. DNA of the CDR3: TGCGCCAGTCAGACGGCGGATACGCAGTATTTT. Translating it yields CASQTADTQYF. The full variable domain, with the rest looked up from reference TRBV5-1 and TRBJ2-3, is KAGVTQTPRYLIKTRGQQVTLSCSPISGHRSVSWYQQTPGQGLQFLFEYFSETQRNKGNFPGRFSGRQFSNSRSEMNVSTLELGDSALYLCASQTADTQYFGPGTRLTVL.

The J gene is TRBJ2-3, the V gene TRBV4-1; 13 positions match TRBD2. V gave up 5 bases and J gave up 2 bases; unmatched junction bases: 7. The V gene's germline CDR1 is MGHRA and CDR2 YSYEKL. The CDR3 is 17 amino acids. CDR3 residues: CASSSRTSGGYTDTQYF. The CDR3 DNA follows: TGCGCCAGCAGCTCCCGGACTAGCGGGGGATACACAGATACGCAGTATTTT.

The chain has TRBV5-5 and TRBJ2-3, with 14 positions matching TRBD2. The CDR3 runs 18 residues. CDR1 is SGHKS, CDR2 YYEKEE, per germline (reference sequence). Unmatched junction bases numbered 11, after V lost 6 bases and J lost 2 bases. The CDR3 nucleotides read TGTGCCAGCATCGGACTAGCGGGGGGCACTACCTACACAGATACGCAGTATTTT. Protein: CASIGLAGGTTYTDTQYF.

This chain joins TRBV5-6 and TRBJ1-1, with D unresolved. CDR3 size: 14 residues. Between the trimmed V and J ends, which lost 0 bases and 2 bases, there was a span of 8 bases. Germline V CDR1 and CDR2: SGHDT, YYEEEE. CDR3 nucleotides: TGTGCCAGCAGCTTGGGACGGAGAAACACTGAAGCTTTCTTT. Its protein is CASSLGRRNTEAFF.

The DNA of the CDR3 is TGTGCCAGCAGCTTGGGGACTAGTATAAACTACGAGCAGTACTTC. This codes for CASSLGTSINYEQYF. V is TRBV5-5 and J is TRBJ2-7; 7 bases map to TRBD2. J gave up 3 bases and V 0 bases, and 6 bases lay outside the gene matches. Germline-derived CDR1 and CDR2 are SGHKS and YYEKEE (reference sequence). This CDR3 is 15 amino acids long.

The chain links TRBV7-9 to TRBJ2-3; 9 nucleotides match TRBD2. J gave up 0 bases and V 0 bases, and 4 bases lay outside the gene matches. In germline, CDR1 is SEHNR, CDR2 FQNEAQ (reference sequence). The CDR3 runs to 17 residues. CDR3 bases: TGTGCCAGCAGCTTAGCGCTAGCGGGACCCAGCACAGATACGCAGTATTTT. This encodes CASSLALAGPSTDTQYF. Combining the CDR3 with reference TRBV7-9 and TRBJ2-3 gives the whole variable domain DTGVSQNPRHKITKRGQNVTFRCDPISEHNRLYWYRQTLGQGPEFLTYFQNEAQLEKSRLLSDRFSAERPKGSFSTLEIQRTEQGDSAMYLCASSLALAGPSTDTQYFGPGTRLTVL.

The rearrangement links TRBV27 to TRBJ2-7; D not resolved. V lost 5 bases and J 0 bases, leaving 11 bases between the germline ends. CDR1 and CDR2 from the germline V gene are MNHEY and SMNVEV (reference sequence). The length of the CDR3 is 14 residues. DNA for the CDR3: TGTGCCAGCAGTATTGCCGGATCCTCCTACGAGCAGTACTTC. Its protein is CASSIAGSSYEQYF.

The genes are TRBV11-2 and TRBJ2-2; D possibly corresponds to TRBD2 (7 bases). Germline V gives CDR1 SGHAT, CDR2 FQNNGV. V was trimmed by 5 bases and J by 1 base, leaving 14 bases between them. The CDR3 covers 16 residues. The CDR3 protein is CASSHSGGKNTGELFF. CDR3 bases: TGTGCCAGCAGCCACTCGGGGGGCAAGAACACCGGGGAGCTGTTTTTT.

This sequence joins TRBV28 and TRBJ1-4, with D uncertain. Trimming took 4 bases from V and 0 from J, leaving 6 bases between them. This CDR3 comprises 14 residues. Germline CDR1 reads MDHEN; CDR2 reads SYDVKM. The CDR3 nucleotides are TGTGCCAGCAGTTCCTACACAACTAATGAAAAACTGTTTTTT. Protein: CASSSYTTNEKLFF.

This clone was observed a handful of times. The chain joins TRBV27 to TRBJ2-7; the match to TRBD1 covers 9 bases. The V and J ends lost 3 bases and 3 bases, in that order; junction bases with no gene match: 6. CDR1 and CDR2 (germline): MNHEY, SMNVEV (reference sequence). The CDR3 extends over 15 amino acids. The DNA for the CDR3 is TGTGCCAGCAGTTTGTCACCGGGACAGGGCTACGAGCAGTACTTC. It codes for CASSLSPGQGYEQYF.